This TCR beta chain was captured in a study of shared clonotypes between healthy human individuals. The protocol was immunoSEQ multiplex PCR, while the TCRdb copy is restricted to in-frame clones and leaves out a portion. The sample has approximately 2.4 million clones; approximately 96% are singletons. The V end was cut by 6 bases, the J end by 1 base, with 16 bases between. The CDR3 loop spans 16 amino acids. Germline V gene sequence: CDR1 MDHEN, CDR2 SYDVKM. This chain connects TRBV28 to TRBJ1-5; D unclear. The sample taken for sequencing was naive CD4+ T cells sorted from blood. The subset: CD45RA+ positively selected. This TCR was recovered from a man aged 18 to 30 in good health. The CDR3 DNA is TGTGCCAGCAGCTCTCATGTAACACCGAGCAATCAGCCCCAGCATTTT. Translation: CASSSHVTPSNQPQHF. The variable domain in full, with the rest retrieved from reference TRBV28 and TRBJ1-5, is DVKVTQSSRYLVKRTGEKVFLECVQDMDHENMFWYRQDPGLGLRLIYFSYDVKMKEKGDIPEGYSVSREKKERFSLILESASTNQTSMYLCASSSHVTPSNQPQHFGDGTRLSIL.